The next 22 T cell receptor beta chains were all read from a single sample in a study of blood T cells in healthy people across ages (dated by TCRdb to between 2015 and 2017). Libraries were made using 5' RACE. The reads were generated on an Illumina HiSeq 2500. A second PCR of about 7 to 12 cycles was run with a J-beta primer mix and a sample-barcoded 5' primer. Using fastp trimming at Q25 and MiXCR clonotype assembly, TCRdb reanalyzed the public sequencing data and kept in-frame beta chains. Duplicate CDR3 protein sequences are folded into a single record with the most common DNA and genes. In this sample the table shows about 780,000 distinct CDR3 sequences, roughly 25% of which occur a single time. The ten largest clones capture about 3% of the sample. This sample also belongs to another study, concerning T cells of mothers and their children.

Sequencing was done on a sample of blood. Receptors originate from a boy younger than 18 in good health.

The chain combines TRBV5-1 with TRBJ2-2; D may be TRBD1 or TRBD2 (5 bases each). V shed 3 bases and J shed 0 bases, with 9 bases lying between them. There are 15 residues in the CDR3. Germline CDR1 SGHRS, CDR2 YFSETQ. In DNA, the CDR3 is TGCGCCAGCAGCTGGGGGACCCCGAACACCGGGGAGCTGTTTTTT. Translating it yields CASSWGTPNTGELFF.

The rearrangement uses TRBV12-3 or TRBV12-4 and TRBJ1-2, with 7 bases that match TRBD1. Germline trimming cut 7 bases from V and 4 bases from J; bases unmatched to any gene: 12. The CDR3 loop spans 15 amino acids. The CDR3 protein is CASTTAEGQIYGYTF. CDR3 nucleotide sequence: TGTGCCAGCACCACCGCTGAGGGACAGATCTATGGCTACACCTTC.

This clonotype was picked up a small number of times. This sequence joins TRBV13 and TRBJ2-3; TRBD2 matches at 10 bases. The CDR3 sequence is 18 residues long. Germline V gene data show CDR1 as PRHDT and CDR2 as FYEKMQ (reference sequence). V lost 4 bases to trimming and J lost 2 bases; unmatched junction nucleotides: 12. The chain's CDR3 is CASSSGLAKPLHTDTQYF. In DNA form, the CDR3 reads TGTGCCAGCAGCTCGGGACTAGCGAAACCCCTTCACACAGATACGCAGTATTTT.

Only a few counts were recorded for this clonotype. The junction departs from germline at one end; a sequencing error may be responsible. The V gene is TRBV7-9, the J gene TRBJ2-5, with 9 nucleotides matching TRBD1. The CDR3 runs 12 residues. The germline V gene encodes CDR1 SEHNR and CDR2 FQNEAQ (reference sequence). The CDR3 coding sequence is TGTGCCAGCAGCCGCCCGGACAGGGGAGGAGTCTTC. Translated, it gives CASSRPDRGGVF.

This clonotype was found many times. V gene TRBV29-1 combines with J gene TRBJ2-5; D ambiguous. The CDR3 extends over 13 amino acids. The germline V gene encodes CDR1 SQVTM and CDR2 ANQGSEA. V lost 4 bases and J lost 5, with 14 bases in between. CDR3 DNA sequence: TGCAGCGTTGGGCCAGTGGGGTGGGAGACCCAGTACTTC. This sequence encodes CSVGPVGWETQYF.

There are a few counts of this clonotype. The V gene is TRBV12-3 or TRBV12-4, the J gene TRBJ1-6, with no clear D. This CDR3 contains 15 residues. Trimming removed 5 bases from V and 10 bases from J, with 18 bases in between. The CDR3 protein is CASSPNLGRLSPLHF. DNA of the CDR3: TGTGCCAGCAGTCCGAACCTGGGGAGGTTGTCACCCCTCCACTTT.

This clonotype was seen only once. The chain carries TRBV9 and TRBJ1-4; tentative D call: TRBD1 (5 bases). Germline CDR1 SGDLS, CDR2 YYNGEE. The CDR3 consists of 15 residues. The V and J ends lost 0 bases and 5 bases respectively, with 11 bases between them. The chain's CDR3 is CASSVGLGRNEKLFF. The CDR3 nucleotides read TGTGCCAGCAGCGTAGGACTGGGGCGCAATGAAAAACTGTTTTTT.

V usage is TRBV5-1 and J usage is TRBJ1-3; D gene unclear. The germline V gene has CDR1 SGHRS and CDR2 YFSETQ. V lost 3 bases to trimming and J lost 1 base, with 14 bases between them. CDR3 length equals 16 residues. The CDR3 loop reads CASSSRGRGSGNTIYF. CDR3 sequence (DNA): TGCGCCAGCAGCTCCCGCGGCCGGGGATCTGGAAACACCATATATTTT.

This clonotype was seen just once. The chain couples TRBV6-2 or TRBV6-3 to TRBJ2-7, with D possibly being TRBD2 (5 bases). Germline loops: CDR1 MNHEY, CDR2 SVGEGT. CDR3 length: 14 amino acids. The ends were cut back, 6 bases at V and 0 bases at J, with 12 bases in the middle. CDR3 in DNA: TGTGCCAGCAGCCGACCGGGGAGCTCCTACGAGCAGTACTTC. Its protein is CASSRPGSSYEQYF.

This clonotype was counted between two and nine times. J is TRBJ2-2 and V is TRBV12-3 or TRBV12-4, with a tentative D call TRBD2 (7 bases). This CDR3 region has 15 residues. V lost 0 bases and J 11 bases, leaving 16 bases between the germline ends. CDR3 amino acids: CASSLAPAGARELFF. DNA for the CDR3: TGTGCCAGCAGTTTAGCCCCCGCGGGGGCTAGAGAGCTGTTTTTT.

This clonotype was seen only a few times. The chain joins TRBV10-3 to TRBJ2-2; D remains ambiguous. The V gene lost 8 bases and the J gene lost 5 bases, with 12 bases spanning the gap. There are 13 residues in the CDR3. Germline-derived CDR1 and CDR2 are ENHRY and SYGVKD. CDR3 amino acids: CAIAPGPTGELFF. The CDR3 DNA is TGTGCCATCGCTCCAGGACCAACCGGGGAGCTGTTTTTT.

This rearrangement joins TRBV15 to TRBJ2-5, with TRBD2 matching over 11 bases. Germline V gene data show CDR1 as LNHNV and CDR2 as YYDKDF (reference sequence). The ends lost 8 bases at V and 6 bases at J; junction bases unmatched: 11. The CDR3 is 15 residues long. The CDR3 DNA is TGTGCCACCCGAGCCCCTAGCGGGGGGAGGAAGACCCAGTACTTC. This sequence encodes CATRAPSGGRKTQYF.

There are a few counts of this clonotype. CDR3 coding DNA: TGCGCCAGCAGCTTAGGGACAGGGGACCCTGAAGCTTTCTTT. Protein sequence: CASSLGTGDPEAFF. V gene TRBV5-1 combines with J gene TRBJ1-1, with 10 nucleotides matching TRBD1. Germline assignment: CDR1 SGHRS and CDR2 YFSETQ. This CDR3 spans 14 amino acids. V shed 2 bases, J shed 6 bases, and the junction held 4 bases outside the gene matches.

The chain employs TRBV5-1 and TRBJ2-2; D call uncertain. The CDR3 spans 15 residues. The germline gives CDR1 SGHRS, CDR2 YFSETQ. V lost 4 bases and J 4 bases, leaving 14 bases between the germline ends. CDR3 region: CASSPASGSTGELFF. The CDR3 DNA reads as TGCGCCAGCAGCCCGGCGTCGGGTTCCACCGGGGAGCTGTTTTTT.

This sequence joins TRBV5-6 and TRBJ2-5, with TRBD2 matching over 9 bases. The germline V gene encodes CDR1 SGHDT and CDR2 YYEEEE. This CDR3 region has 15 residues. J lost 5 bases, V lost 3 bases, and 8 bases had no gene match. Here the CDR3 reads CASSSMAGGRETQYF. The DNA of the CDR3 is TGTGCCAGCAGCTCCATGGCGGGGGGGCGGGAGACCCAGTACTTC. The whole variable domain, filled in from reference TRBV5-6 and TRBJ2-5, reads DAGVTQSPTHLIKTRGQQVTLRCSPKSGHDTVSWYQQALGQGPQFIFQYYEEEERQRGNFPDRFSGHQFPNYSSELNVNALLLGDSALYLCASSSMAGGRETQYFGPGTRLLVL.

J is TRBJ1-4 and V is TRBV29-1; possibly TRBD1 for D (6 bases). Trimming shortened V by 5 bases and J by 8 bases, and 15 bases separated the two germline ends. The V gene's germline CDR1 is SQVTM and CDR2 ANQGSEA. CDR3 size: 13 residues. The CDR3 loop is CSVRGVLGEKLFF. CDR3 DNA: TGCAGCGTTAGGGGGGTCCTCGGGGAAAAACTGTTTTTT.

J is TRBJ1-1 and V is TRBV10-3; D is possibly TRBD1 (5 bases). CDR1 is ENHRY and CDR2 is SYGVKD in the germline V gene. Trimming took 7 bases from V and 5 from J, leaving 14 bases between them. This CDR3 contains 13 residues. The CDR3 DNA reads TGTGCCATCAAAGCCCAGGGTGGAACTGAAGCTTTCTTT. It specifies CAIKAQGGTEAFF.

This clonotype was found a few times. CDR3 nucleotide sequence: TGCAGTGCTAGAGATAGCGACAGGGAGGGCTTTTACGAGCAGTACTTC. This encodes CSARDSDREGFYEQYF. The rearrangement uses TRBV20-1 and TRBJ2-7; possibly TRBD1 or TRBD2 for D (7 bases each). The germline V gene encodes CDR1 DFQATT and CDR2 SNEGSKA (reference sequence). V lost 0 bases, J lost 4 bases, and 19 bases lay in between. There are 16 residues in the CDR3.

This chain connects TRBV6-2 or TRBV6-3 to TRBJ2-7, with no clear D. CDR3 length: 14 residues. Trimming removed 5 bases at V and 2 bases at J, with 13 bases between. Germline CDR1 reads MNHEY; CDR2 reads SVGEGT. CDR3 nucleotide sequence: TGTGCCAGCAGTCCCCCGACGGGCGCCTACGAGCAGTACTTC. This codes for CASSPPTGAYEQYF.

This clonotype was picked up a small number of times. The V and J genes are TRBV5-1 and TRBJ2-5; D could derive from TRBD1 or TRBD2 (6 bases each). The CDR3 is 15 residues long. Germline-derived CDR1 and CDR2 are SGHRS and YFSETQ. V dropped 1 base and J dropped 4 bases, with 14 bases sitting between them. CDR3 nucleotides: TGCGCCAGCAGCTTGATGACAGAGGGGGGAGAGACCCAGTACTTC. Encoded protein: CASSLMTEGGETQYF.

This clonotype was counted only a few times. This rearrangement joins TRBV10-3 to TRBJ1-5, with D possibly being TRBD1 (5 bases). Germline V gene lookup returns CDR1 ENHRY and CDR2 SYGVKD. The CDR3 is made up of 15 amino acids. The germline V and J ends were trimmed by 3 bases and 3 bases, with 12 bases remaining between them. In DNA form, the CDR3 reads TGTGCCATCAGTGACTCGGGACCCCTCAATCAGCCCCAGCATTTT. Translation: CAISDSGPLNQPQHF.

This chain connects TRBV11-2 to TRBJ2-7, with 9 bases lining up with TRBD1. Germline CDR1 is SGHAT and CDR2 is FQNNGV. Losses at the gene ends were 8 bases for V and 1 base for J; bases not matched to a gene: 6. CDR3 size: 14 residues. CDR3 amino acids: CASGPGTGSYEQYF. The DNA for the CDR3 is TGTGCCAGCGGGCCCGGGACAGGGTCCTACGAGCAGTACTTC.